The 28 T cell receptor beta chains listed next were all sequenced from one sample in a study of blood T cell repertoires in COVID-19. Some clones are missing from TCRdb's copy, which holds only in-frame ones; the method was immunoSEQ multiplex PCR. The sample consists of fewer than 450,000 clones, roughly 86% of them appearing once. Sequenced sample: PBMCs or T cells enriched from blood (not recorded which). These receptors came from a woman aged 40 to 50 with acute COVID-19.

The sample holds many counts of this clone. The genes are TRBV6-1 and TRBJ2-1, with 8 bases that match TRBD2. The ends lost 3 bases at V and 0 bases at J; junction bases unmatched: 4. The CDR3 runs 16 residues. Germline-derived CDR1 and CDR2 are MNHNS and SASEGT. The CDR3 spells CASSETSASSYNEQFF. In DNA form, the CDR3 reads TGTGCCAGCAGTGAGACTAGCGCAAGCTCCTACAATGAGCAGTTCTTC.

This chain connects TRBV7-9 to TRBJ1-2, with 9 bases fitting TRBD1. Germline CDR1 SEHNR, CDR2 FQNEAQ (reference sequence). This CDR3 has 14 amino acids. J gave up 8 bases and V 3 bases, and 7 bases lay outside the gene matches. The CDR3 DNA is TGTGCCAGCAGCTTGGACAGGGGATCGGGCGGCTACACCTTC. It is translated as CASSLDRGSGGYTF.

This chain joins TRBV7-9 and TRBJ1-2, with 12 bases lining up with TRBD1. Germline assignment: CDR1 SEHNR and CDR2 FQNEAQ (reference sequence). J was trimmed by 7 bases and V by 4 bases; bases with no gene match: 7. This CDR3 has 15 amino acids. CDR3 amino acids: CASSSPGQGASGYTF. Here the CDR3 DNA reads TGTGCCAGCAGCTCTCCGGGACAGGGGGCATCTGGCTACACCTTC.

V and J are TRBV14 and TRBJ1-2, with 7 bases lining up with TRBD1. J lost 5 bases, V lost 3 bases, and 9 bases had no gene match. The CDR3 spans 15 residues. Germline V gene lookup returns CDR1 SGHDN and CDR2 FVKESK. Written as DNA, the CDR3 is TGTGCCAGCAGCCAGATTGGGACAGTCCCTTATGGCTACACCTTC. Translation: CASSQIGTVPYGYTF.

This chain joins TRBV10-3 and TRBJ2-5; 9 bases match TRBD1. After removal of 4 bases from V and 5 bases from J, the junction contained 8 bases not matched to a gene. The CDR3 sequence is 15 residues long. Germline values: CDR1 ENHRY, CDR2 SYGVKD. CDR3 region: CAISVQQGAQETQYF. Here the CDR3 DNA reads TGTGCCATCAGTGTACAACAGGGGGCGCAGGAGACCCAGTACTTC.

This clone was picked up a small number of times. The DNA for the CDR3 is TGTGCCAGCCTCGGGACAGGGGACAATGAGCAGTTCTTC. The encoded protein is CASLGTGDNEQFF. The rearrangement uses TRBV27 and TRBJ2-1; TRBD1 matches at 10 bases. The CDR3 sequence is 13 residues long. The trim removed 8 bases at V and 5 bases at J, leaving 3 bases unmatched. The germline V gene has CDR1 MNHEY and CDR2 SMNVEV (reference sequence).

The rearrangement uses TRBV3-1 (or the pseudogene TRBV3-2) and TRBJ1-2; 7 nucleotides agree with TRBD1. Germline CDR1 reads LGHDT; CDR2 reads YNNKEL (reference sequence). This CDR3 comprises 15 residues. Trimming took 4 bases from V and 7 from J; bases not matched to a gene: 12. The CDR3 here is CASSPTTGFLLGYTF. The CDR3 DNA reads as TGTGCCAGCAGCCCAACGACAGGGTTCCTCCTTGGCTACACCTTC.

This chain joins TRBV5-1 and TRBJ2-7; TRBD1 matches at 11 bases. The CDR3 sequence is 15 residues long. V shed 5 bases, J shed 5 bases, and the junction held 9 bases outside the gene matches. Germline V CDR1 and CDR2: SGHRS, YFSETQ. CDR3 residues: CASRNGQGAHNEQYF. The DNA of the CDR3 is TGCGCCAGCAGAAACGGACAGGGGGCGCATAACGAGCAGTACTTC.

The chain couples TRBV6-5 to TRBJ2-3, with TRBD2 matching over 8 bases. Germline lookup yields CDR1 MNHEY and CDR2 SVGAGI. The CDR3 spans 16 residues. Trimming at V came to 2 bases and at J to 1 base, leaving 5 bases not matched to a gene. The DNA of the CDR3 is TGTGCCAGCAGTTACGGCCGGCGGGGGGGCACAGATACGCAGTATTTT. This gives the protein CASSYGRRGGTDTQYF.

The count of this clone is one. V and J are TRBV6-6 and TRBJ2-1; 9 nucleotides line up with TRBD2. The CDR3 has 16 residues. The germline CDR1 and CDR2 sequences are MNHNY and SVGAGI (reference sequence). The V and J ends lost 5 bases and 1 base, in that order; junction bases with no gene match: 6. CDR3 in DNA: TGTGCCAGCAGTCCAGCGGGGGGTCGATCCTACAATGAGCAGTTCTTC. Translation gives CASSPAGGRSYNEQFF.

This chain joins TRBV29-1 and TRBJ1-1; 9 bases are shared with TRBD1. With 6 bases clipped from V and 5 bases from J, the junction kept 7 bases outside the gene matches. The CDR3 length is 13 residues. Germline-derived CDR1 and CDR2 are SQVTM and ANQGSEA. CDR3 loop: CSVEGQGRTEAFF. The CDR3 DNA follows: TGCAGCGTGGAGGGACAGGGTAGGACTGAAGCTTTCTTT.

V and J are TRBV5-1 and TRBJ1-3, with 9 nucleotides matching TRBD1. Germline-derived CDR1 and CDR2 are SGHRS and YFSETQ. Trimming cost V 4 bases and J 0 bases; bases outside gene matches: 5. This CDR3 is 16 amino acids long. The CDR3 is CASSQGQGDSGNTIYF. DNA of the CDR3: TGCGCCAGCAGCCAGGGACAGGGAGACTCTGGAAACACCATATATTTT.

CDR3 in DNA: TGTGCCAGCGGCACAGCGGGGGGGCGCGAGCAGTACTTC. Protein: CASGTAGGREQYF. This chain uses TRBV27 with TRBJ2-7, with 10 bases lining up with TRBD2. The ends lost 8 bases at V and 6 bases at J; junction bases unmatched: 7. CDR1 is MNHEY, CDR2 SMNVEV, per germline (reference sequence). The CDR3 extends over 13 amino acids.

The chain is built from TRBV11-3 and TRBJ2-2; no definite D call. CDR3 length equals 15 residues. CDR1 SGHNT and CDR2 YENEEA come from the germline V gene. The V end lost 5 bases, the J end lost 7 bases, and 17 bases lay between the germline ends. DNA for the CDR3: TGTGCCAGCAGCCTCCACCAATCTGATAGCGGGGAGCTGTTTTTT. Its translation: CASSLHQSDSGELFF.

This chain joins TRBV2 and TRBJ1-6, with D possibly TRBD1 on 5 matching bases. This CDR3 is built from 15 residues. V was cut by 4 bases and J by 8 bases, with 15 bases left in between. Germline V gene data show CDR1 as SNHLY and CDR2 as FYNNEI. The CDR3 sequence: CASSVGRRGDSPLHF. In nucleotides, the CDR3 is TGTGCCAGCAGTGTAGGTCGGAGGGGCGATTCACCCCTCCACTTT.

The chain combines TRBV6-1 with TRBJ2-5; a possible D gene is TRBD2 (6 bases). Trimming cost V 1 base and J 1 base, with 13 bases left between them. Per germline, CDR1 MNHNS and CDR2 SASEGT. CDR3 length equals 16 residues. The CDR3 protein is CASSEGPREFQETQYF. CDR3 nucleotides: TGTGCCAGCAGTGAAGGCCCCCGGGAGTTCCAAGAGACCCAGTACTTC.

The genes are TRBV27 and TRBJ2-3; D possibly corresponds to TRBD2 (6 bases). The CDR3 is made up of 13 amino acids. The germline gives CDR1 MNHEY, CDR2 SMNVEV (reference sequence). Trimming removed 9 bases at V and 3 bases at J, with 13 bases between. CDR3 residues: CASRNGGTDTQYF. In DNA, the CDR3 is TGTGCCAGTAGGAACGGGGGAACAGATACGCAGTATTTT.

The V gene is TRBV11-2, the J gene TRBJ1-1; 8 nucleotides match TRBD1. The CDR3 has 18 amino acids. V trimming: 0 bases; J trimming: 8 bases; junction bases outside the gene matches: 17. Germline-derived CDR1 and CDR2 are SGHAT and FQNNGV. DNA for the CDR3: TGTGCCAGCAGCTTAGATAGGCACGAGGCAGGGGGCGGATTAGAAGCTTTCTTT. It yields the protein CASSLDRHEAGGGLEAFF.

The CDR3 DNA reads as TGTGCCAGCAGCTTCCGAGGGGGAGACACTGAAGCTTTCTTT. Translating it yields CASSFRGGDTEAFF. The V gene is TRBV5-4, the J gene TRBJ1-1, with D possibly matching TRBD1 (6 bases). This CDR3 region has 14 residues. Germline CDR1 and CDR2: SGHNT and YYREEE (reference sequence). The V end was cut by 2 bases, the J end by 3 bases, with 11 bases between. Together with reference TRBV5-4 and TRBJ1-1, the CDR3 gives the full variable domain: ETGVTQSPTHLIKTRGQQVTLRCSSQSGHNTVSWYQQALGQGPQFIFQYYREEENGRGNFPPRFSGLQFPNYSSELNVNALELDDSALYLCASSFRGGDTEAFFGQGTRLTVV.

This clone was recorded only once. The V gene is TRBV7-8, the J gene TRBJ1-5; perhaps TRBD1 as D (5 bases). This CDR3 has 13 residues. Trimming took 5 bases from V and 5 from J, leaving 10 bases between them. Germline values: CDR1 SGHVS, CDR2 FQNEAQ. The CDR3 region is CASSPGTDQPQHF. Written as DNA, the CDR3 is TGTGCCAGCAGCCCCGGGACTGATCAGCCCCAGCATTTT.

J is TRBJ2-5 and V is TRBV11-2; 10 nucleotides line up with TRBD2. This CDR3 region has 16 residues. J was trimmed by 2 bases and V by 4 bases; bases with no gene match: 7. CDR1 is SGHAT, CDR2 FQNNGV, per germline. DNA of the CDR3: TGTGCCAGCAGCTCCACCATAGCGGGGGGTCAAGAGACCCAGTACTTC. Its translation: CASSSTIAGGQETQYF.

The CDR3 spells CASSKEPGFYGYTF. In DNA form, the CDR3 reads TGTGCCAGCAGCAAAGAGCCGGGTTTCTATGGCTACACCTTC. The chain has TRBV21-1 and TRBJ1-2. TRBV21-1 is shown as a pseudogene. The CDR3 spans 14 residues.

The chain couples TRBV3-1 (or the pseudogene TRBV3-2) to TRBJ2-5; TRBD2 matches at 10 bases. This CDR3 contains 15 residues. The germline V gene encodes CDR1 LGHDT and CDR2 YNNKEL (reference sequence). V trimming: 2 bases; J trimming: 4 bases; junction bases outside the gene matches: 4. The CDR3 bases are TGTGCCAGCAGCCAACTAGCGGGGGCGGGAGAGACCCAGTACTTC. Its translation: CASSQLAGAGETQYF.

V usage is TRBV11-3 and J usage is TRBJ1-6; no firm D call. The CDR3 totals 14 residues. Trimming stripped 5 bases from V and 7 bases from J, with 12 bases between. Germline CDR1 and CDR2: SGHNT and YENEEA. CDR3 sequence (DNA): TGTGCCAGCAGCCCCCGCGGGATGAATTCACCCCTCCACTTT. Residues: CASSPRGMNSPLHF.

The gene calls are TRBV10-3 and TRBJ2-5; 7 nucleotides align to TRBD2. The CDR3 runs 14 residues. Germline CDR1 and CDR2: ENHRY and SYGVKD. Trimming took 5 bases from V and 4 from J; bases not matched to a gene: 7. CDR3 in amino acids: CAISNPTSLETQYF. CDR3 coding DNA: TGTGCCATCAGTAATCCGACTAGCTTAGAGACCCAGTACTTC.

The chain carries TRBV7-2 and TRBJ1-2; TRBD1 matches 8 bases. Trimming took 1 base from V and 8 from J; bases not matched to a gene: 12. This CDR3 is 16 amino acids long. The germline V gene has CDR1 SGHTA and CDR2 FQGNSA. The CDR3 here is CASSLVSFTGGFGYTF. The DNA of the CDR3 is TGTGCCAGCAGCTTAGTTAGTTTCACAGGGGGTTTCGGCTACACCTTC.

This chain uses TRBV7-8 with TRBJ1-2, with D unclear. Germline-derived CDR1 and CDR2 are SGHVS and FQNEAQ. V shed 1 base and J shed 3 bases, with 6 bases lying between them. The CDR3 is made up of 13 amino acids. Here the CDR3 DNA reads TGTGCCAGCAGCTTAGAGCGCGACTATGGCTACACCTTC. Its translation is CASSLERDYGYTF.

The V and J genes are TRBV29-1 and TRBJ2-3, with TRBD2 as a possible D gene (6 bases). The germline V and J ends were trimmed by 7 bases and 1 base, with 6 bases remaining between them. The CDR3 spans 11 residues. CDR1 and CDR2 from the germline V gene are SQVTM and ANQGSEA. The CDR3 loop reads CSGGGTDTQYF. For the CDR3, the DNA is TGCAGCGGCGGGGGCACAGATACGCAGTATTTT.